The T cell receptor beta chain described here comes from a study of long-term antiretroviral therapy in people with HIV. Study results and caveats: Blood specimens, gathered between about 2003 and 2018, were possibly obtained under older ART regimens. ART adherence, viral resistance and therapy changes were undocumented.

J was trimmed by 7 bases and V by 7 bases; bases with no gene match: 13. The CDR3 sequence is 13 residues long. Germline lookup yields CDR1 GTSNPN and CDR2 SVGIG (reference sequence). Comment on this clone: Its target is unknown.

Participants who had HIV were, without exception, treated in the United States. Samples were assayed with immunoSEQ v3.0 at survey level. Data came from immunoSEQ multiplex PCR; TCRdb stores just in-frame clones and leaves some out. The table lists 25,000 to 40,000 clones, roughly 95% of them singletons. This chain uses TRBV30 with TRBJ2-7; 7 nucleotides agree with TRBD1. The sequence came from a man in his thirties or forties with HIV. The material was unsorted PBMCs, obtained 6.5 to 6.6 years after starting antiretroviral therapy. CDR3 in DNA: TGTGCCTCTGGACAGGCACCCAGGCTAGAGCAGTACTTC. It specifies CASGQAPRLEQYF.